A selection of T cell receptor beta chains follows, all from one sample in a study of OX40 agonist ivuxolimab in advanced cancers. Profiled with immunoSEQ multiplex PCR; TCRdb holds only in-frame clones, not every one. The sample lists about 70,000 clones; roughly 89% were seen once. Sequencing was performed on CD4+ or CD8+ T cells sorted from blood, taken in a trial of the OX40 agonist ivuxolimab. The origin of the receptors is an adult with an advanced solid tumor such as melanoma, head and neck, liver or kidney cancer. CDR3s include the opening cysteine and the closing phenylalanine or tryptophan. Each record gives: D gene, V gene, J gene, clone size, CDR3 DNA, CDR3 protein. D genes are given only for firm matches. Clone size appears in some rows only: once, few, many, or a class for an expanded clone.

D: .
V: TRBV6-6
J: TRBJ2-2
size: .
DNA: TGTGCCAGCGATCGTAACCGAAACACCGGGGAGCTGTTTTTT
CDR3: CASDRNRNTGELFF

D: .
V: TRBV18
J: TRBJ2-7
size: .
DNA: TGTGCCAGCTCACCACCCCTGGCGCTGACCTACGAGCAGTACTTC
CDR3: CASSPPLALTYEQYF

D: .
V: TRBV11-2
J: TRBJ2-2
size: .
DNA: TGTGCCAGCATCAAGACGGTTCTTGGCGGGGAGCTGTTTTTT
CDR3: CASIKTVLGGELFF

D: TRBD1
V: TRBV5-4
J: TRBJ2-7
size: .
DNA: TGTGCCAGCACCAGACAGGGCCCGTCCTACGAGCAGTACTTC
CDR3: CASTRQGPSYEQYF

D: .
V: TRBV11-1
J: TRBJ1-1
size: .
DNA: TGTGCCAGCAGCTTATCCGGGGGGGACACTGAAGCTTTCTTT
CDR3: CASSLSGGDTEAFF

D: .
V: TRBV11-2
J: TRBJ2-1
size: .
DNA: TGTGCCAGCAGCCTGGATCAGGGTCTCCATGAGCAGTTCTTC
CDR3: CASSLDQGLHEQFF

D: .
V: TRBV9
J: TRBJ2-3
size: .
DNA: TGTGCCAGCAGCGTAGGAGGGTACACCACAGATACGCAGTATTTT
CDR3: CASSVGGYTTDTQYF

D: TRBD1
V: TRBV5-5
J: TRBJ2-5
size: once
DNA: TGTGCCAGCAGTACCTGGACAGGGAGCGAGACCCAGTACTTC
CDR3: CASSTWTGSETQYF

D: .
V: TRBV4-3
J: TRBJ1-1
size: once
DNA: TGCGCCAGCAGCCTAAGTTACGCCGGACCCACTGAAGCTTTCTTT
CDR3: CASSLSYAGPTEAFF

D: .
V: TRBV6-5
J: TRBJ2-5
size: .
DNA: TGTGCCAGCAGTTCCACGGCGGGGGAGACCCAGTACTTC
CDR3: CASSSTAGETQYF

D: .
V: TRBV7-2
J: TRBJ1-2
size: few
DNA: TGTGCCAGCAGCTTAATGCAGGGGAGTAAATATGGCTACACCTTC
CDR3: CASSLMQGSKYGYTF

D: .
V: TRBV29-1
J: TRBJ2-3
size: .
DNA: TGCAGCGTTGAAGGGGCAGATACGCAGTATTTT
CDR3: CSVEGADTQYF

D: TRBD1
V: TRBV27
J: TRBJ2-1
size: .
DNA: TGTGCCAGCAGAAACAGGGGAGTATACAATGAGCAGTTCTTC
CDR3: CASRNRGVYNEQFF

D: .
V: TRBV5-1
J: TRBJ1-5
size: .
DNA: TGCGCCAGCAGCTTGTTCGGGGGCCTCCGCCAGCCCCAGCATTTT
CDR3: CASSLFGGLRQPQHF

D: .
V: TRBV19
J: TRBJ1-4
size: .
DNA: TGTGCCAGTAGTATAGAAGGAGGATTGGATGAAAAACTGTTTTTT
CDR3: CASSIEGGLDEKLFF

D: TRBD1
V: TRBV10-3
J: TRBJ1-5
size: once
DNA: TGTGCCATCAGTGAGTTTGGCACAGGGGATCAGCCCCAGCATTTT
CDR3: CAISEFGTGDQPQHF

D: .
V: TRBV7-6
J: TRBJ2-7
size: .
DNA: TGTGCCAGCAGCTTAAGGGGGTCTCCCTACGAGCAGTACTTC
CDR3: CASSLRGSPYEQYF

D: TRBD1
V: TRBV27
J: TRBJ2-3
size: .
DNA: TGTGCCAGCCTCAGACAGGGCGGGACAGATACGCAGTATTTT
CDR3: CASLRQGGTDTQYF

D: .
V: TRBV28
J: TRBJ1-1
size: .
DNA: TGTGCCAGCAGTTCCCCCCAAAGCACTGAAGCTTTCTTT
CDR3: CASSSPQSTEAFF

D: .
V: TRBV4-3
J: TRBJ1-2
size: .
DNA: TGCGCCAGCAGCCAAGATGTGGGGGTAGCTAACTATGGCTACACCTTC
CDR3: CASSQDVGVANYGYTF

D: .
V: TRBV5-4
J: TRBJ1-6
size: few
DNA: TGTGCCAGCAGCTTAGGTCGAAGGCCACCCCTCCACTTT
CDR3: CASSLGRRPPLHF

D: TRBD2
V: TRBV5-4
J: TRBJ2-3
size: .
DNA: TGTGCCAGCAGCCCTCTGCGGGGGGGGAATACGCAGTATTTT
CDR3: CASSPLRGGNTQYF

D: .
V: TRBV11-3
J: TRBJ2-2
size: .
DNA: TGTGCCAGCAGCACTACTAGGACCGGGGAGCTGTTTTTT
CDR3: CASSTTRTGELFF

D: .
V: TRBV9
J: TRBJ1-3
size: .
DNA: TGTGCCAGCAGCGGGGGGCTTGGAAACACCATATATTTT
CDR3: CASSGGLGNTIYF

D: TRBD1
V: TRBV5-1
J: TRBJ1-6
size: medium-sized
DNA: TGCGCCAGCAGCTTGGGACAGGGGAAAAATTCACCCCTCCACTTT
CDR3: CASSLGQGKNSPLHF

D: .
V: TRBV6-5
J: TRBJ2-5
size: .
DNA: TGTGCCAGCACCTCGTCAGGGGCAAGAAGGACCCAGTACTTC
CDR3: CASTSSGARRTQYF

D: .
V: TRBV7-8
J: TRBJ1-1
size: .
DNA: TGTGCCAGCAGCTTAGGGACAGCTAGTGAAGCTTTCTTT
CDR3: CASSLGTASEAFF

D: .
V: TRBV27
J: TRBJ2-2
size: few
DNA: TGTGCCAGCAGTTTAATGGGGATCGACACCGGGGAGCTGTTTTTT
CDR3: CASSLMGIDTGELFF

D: .
V: TRBV5-1
J: TRBJ1-5
size: few
DNA: TGCGCCAGCAGCTTGGGGGCAGGGACTTATAGCAATCAGCCCCAGCATTTT
CDR3: CASSLGAGTYSNQPQHF

D: TRBD2
V: TRBV7-6
J: TRBJ2-6
size: .
DNA: TGTGCCAGCAGTCCCGGGGGGGCTGGGGCCAACGTCCTGACTTTC
CDR3: CASSPGGAGANVLTF

D: .
V: TRBV7-2
J: TRBJ2-7
size: .
DNA: TGTGCCAGCAGCTTATTGGTCTCCTACGAGCAGTACTTC
CDR3: CASSLLVSYEQYF

D: TRBD1
V: TRBV19
J: TRBJ1-5
size: .
DNA: TGTGCCAGTAGTGTCGCAGGGGGGAGTCAGCCCCAGCATTTT
CDR3: CASSVAGGSQPQHF

D: .
V: TRBV9
J: TRBJ1-6
size: .
DNA: TGTGCCAGCAGCGCGAACACGAATTCACCCCTCCACTTT
CDR3: CASSANTNSPLHF

D: TRBD2
V: TRBV10-3
J: TRBJ2-5
size: .
DNA: TGTGCCATAGCGGCTAGCGGGGGGGGACCGGAGACCCAGTACTTC
CDR3: CAIAASGGGPETQYF

D: .
V: TRBV9
J: TRBJ1-2
size: .
DNA: TGTGCCAGCAGCGTACAGGGAGCTGGCTACACCTTC
CDR3: CASSVQGAGYTF

D: .
V: TRBV18
J: TRBJ2-1
size: .
DNA: TGTGCCAGCTCATTCGGACAGACGCGCGGCAATGAGCAGTTCTTC
CDR3: CASSFGQTRGNEQFF

D: TRBD2
V: TRBV7-8
J: TRBJ2-5
size: .
DNA: TGTGCCAGCACCCAACGGGGGGGCGGGGAGACCCAGTACTTC
CDR3: CASTQRGGGETQYF

D: .
V: TRBV2
J: TRBJ1-1
size: .
DNA: TGTGCCAGCAGTAAGACGGTGAACACTGAAGCTTTCTTT
CDR3: CASSKTVNTEAFF

D: .
V: TRBV18
J: TRBJ2-2
size: .
DNA: TGTGCCAGCTCACCAGGGGAGGCGAACACCGGGGAGCTGTTTTTT
CDR3: CASSPGEANTGELFF

D: .
V: TRBV7-2
J: TRBJ2-5
size: .
DNA: TGTGCCAGCAGCCAGGTAGTCCAAGAGACCCAGTACTTC
CDR3: CASSQVVQETQYF

D: .
V: TRBV7-2
J: TRBJ1-4
size: .
DNA: TGTGCCAGCAGCACAGGTTCGGGATCCGAAAAACTGTTTTTT
CDR3: CASSTGSGSEKLFF

D: TRBD1
V: TRBV5-4
J: TRBJ1-2
size: .
DNA: TGTGCCAGCAGCGGGCGGACAGGGGGCTACCATGGCTACACCTTC
CDR3: CASSGRTGGYHGYTF

D: .
V: TRBV6-4
J: TRBJ2-7
size: .
DNA: TGTGCCAGCAGTGAAGCAGGTTGGCAGTACTTC
CDR3: CASSEAGWQYF